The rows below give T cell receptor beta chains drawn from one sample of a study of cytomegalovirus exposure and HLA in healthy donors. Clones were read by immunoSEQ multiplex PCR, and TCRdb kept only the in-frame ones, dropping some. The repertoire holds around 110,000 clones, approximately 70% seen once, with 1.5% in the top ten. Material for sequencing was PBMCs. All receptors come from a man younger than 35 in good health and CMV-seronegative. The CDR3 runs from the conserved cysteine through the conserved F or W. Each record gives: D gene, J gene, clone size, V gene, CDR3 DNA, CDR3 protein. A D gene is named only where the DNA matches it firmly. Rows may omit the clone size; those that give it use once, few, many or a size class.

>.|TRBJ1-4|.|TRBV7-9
TGTGCCAGCAGTCTCCTGACAGGCCCGACTGAAAAACTGTTTTTT
CASSLLTGPTEKLFF
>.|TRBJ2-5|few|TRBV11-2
TGTGCCAGCAGCCCGAGGAGGCCGGAGACCCAGTACTTC
CASSPRRPETQYF
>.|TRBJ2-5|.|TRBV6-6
TGTGCCAGCAGTTATCGGGGGGCGAAGGAGACCCAGTACTTC
CASSYRGAKETQYF
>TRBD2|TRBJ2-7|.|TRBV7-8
TGTGCCAGCAGCTCGCCTATCTCGGGACTAGAGGACAAATACGAGCAGTACTTC
CASSSPISGLEDKYEQYF
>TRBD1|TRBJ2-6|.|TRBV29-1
TGCAGCGTTGCATCAACCCCGGGACAGGGAGGGACAATTGGGGCCAACGTCCTGACTTTC
CSVASTPGQGGTIGANVLTF
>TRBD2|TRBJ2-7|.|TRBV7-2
TGTGCCAGCAGCTTAGCCGGGCTAGCGGGAGGACGCGAGCAGTACTTC
CASSLAGLAGGREQYF
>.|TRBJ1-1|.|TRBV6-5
TGTGCCAGCGCTAGGACAGCTCCTTATGGAGCTTTCTTT
CASARTAPYGAFF
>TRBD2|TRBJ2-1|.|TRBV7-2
TGTGCCAGCATCTCGCGGGGGGGGGCCGTCTACAATGAGCAGTTCTTC
CASISRGGAVYNEQFF
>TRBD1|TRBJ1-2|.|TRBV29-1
TGCAGCGGGTGGGACAGCTATGGCTACACCTTC
CSGWDSYGYTF
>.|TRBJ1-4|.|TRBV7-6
TGTGCCAGCAGCGTTGACTGGTCCCAAAAACTGTTTTTT
CASSVDWSQKLFF
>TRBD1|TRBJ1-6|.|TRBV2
TGTGCCAGCAGTGAGACAGGGGTCGGGGGATCACCCCTCCACTTT
CASSETGVGGSPLHF
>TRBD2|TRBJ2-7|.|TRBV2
TGTGCCAGCACAAAAAGCGGGAGGGCCTACGAGCAGTACTTC
CASTKSGRAYEQYF